This T cell receptor (beta chain) was found in a study of blood T cells in healthy people across ages. A second PCR, run for 7 to 11 cycles, used a sample-barcoded 5' primer plus a J-beta primer mix. TCRdb redid the calling of the 5' RACE reads with MiXCR, one entry per CDR3 protein. The profile shows 1.5 million to 2 million distinct CDR3 sequences, 49% of them singletons. CDR3 length: 15 residues. CDR1 and CDR2 from the germline V gene are LGHDT and YNNKEL (reference sequence). Trimming removed 4 bases from V and 2 bases from J, with 15 bases in between. The sequence was obtained from a woman between 40 and 55 years old in good health. Sequenced: blood. This chain uses TRBV3-1 with TRBJ2-7; D is uncertain. As DNA, the CDR3 is TGTGCCAGCAGCCCCCGATGGACCAAAACCTACGAGCAGTACTTC. It translates to CASSPRWTKTYEQYF.